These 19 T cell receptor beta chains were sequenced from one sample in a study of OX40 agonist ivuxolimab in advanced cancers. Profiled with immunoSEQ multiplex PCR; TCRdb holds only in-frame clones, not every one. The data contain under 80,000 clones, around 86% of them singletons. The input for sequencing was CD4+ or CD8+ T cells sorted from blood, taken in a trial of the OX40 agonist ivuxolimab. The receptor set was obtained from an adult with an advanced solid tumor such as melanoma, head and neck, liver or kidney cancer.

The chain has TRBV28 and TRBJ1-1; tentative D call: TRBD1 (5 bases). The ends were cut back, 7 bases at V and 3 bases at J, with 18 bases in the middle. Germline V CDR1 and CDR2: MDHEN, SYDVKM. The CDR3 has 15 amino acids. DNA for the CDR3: TGTGCCAGCACCAAAACTTCGGGGGGGGACACTGAAGCTTTCTTT. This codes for CASTKTSGGDTEAFF.

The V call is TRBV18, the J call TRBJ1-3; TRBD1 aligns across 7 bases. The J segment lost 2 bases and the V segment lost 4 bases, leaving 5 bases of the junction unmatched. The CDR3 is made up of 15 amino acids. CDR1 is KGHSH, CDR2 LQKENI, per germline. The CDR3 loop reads CASSLDRVPGNTIYF. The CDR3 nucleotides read TGTGCCAGCTCACTAGACAGGGTTCCTGGAAACACCATATATTTT.

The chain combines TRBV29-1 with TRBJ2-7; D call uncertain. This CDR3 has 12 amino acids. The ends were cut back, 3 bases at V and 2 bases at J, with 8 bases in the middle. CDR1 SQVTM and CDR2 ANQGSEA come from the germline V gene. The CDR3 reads CSVDTDTYEQYF. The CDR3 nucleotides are TGCAGCGTTGACACAGACACCTACGAGCAGTACTTC.

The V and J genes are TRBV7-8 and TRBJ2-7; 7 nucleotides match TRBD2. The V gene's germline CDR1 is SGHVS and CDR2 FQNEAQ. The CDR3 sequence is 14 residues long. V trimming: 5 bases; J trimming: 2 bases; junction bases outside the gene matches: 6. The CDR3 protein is CASSRSGLPYEQYF. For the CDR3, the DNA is TGTGCCAGCAGCCGTAGCGGGCTTCCCTACGAGCAGTACTTC.

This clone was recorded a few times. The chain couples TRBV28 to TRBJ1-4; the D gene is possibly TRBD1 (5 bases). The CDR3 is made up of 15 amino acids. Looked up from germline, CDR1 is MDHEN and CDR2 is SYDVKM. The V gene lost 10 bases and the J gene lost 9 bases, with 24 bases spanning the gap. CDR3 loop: CATSSRGKGGQKLFF. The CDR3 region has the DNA TGTGCCACGTCCAGTCGGGGGAAGGGCGGGCAAAAACTGTTTTTT.

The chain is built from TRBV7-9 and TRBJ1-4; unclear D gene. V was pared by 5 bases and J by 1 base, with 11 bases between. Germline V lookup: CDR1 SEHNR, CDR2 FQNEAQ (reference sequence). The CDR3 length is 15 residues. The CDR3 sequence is CASSGSDLTNEKLFF. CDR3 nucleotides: TGTGCCAGCAGCGGCAGCGACCTAACTAATGAAAAACTGTTTTTT.

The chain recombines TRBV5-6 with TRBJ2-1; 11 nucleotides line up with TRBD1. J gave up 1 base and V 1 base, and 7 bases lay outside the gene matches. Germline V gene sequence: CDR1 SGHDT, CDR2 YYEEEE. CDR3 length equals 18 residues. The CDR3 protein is CASSLLGGQGVSYNEQFF. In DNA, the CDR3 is TGTGCCAGCAGCTTGTTAGGGGGACAGGGGGTGTCCTACAATGAGCAGTTCTTC.

The CDR3 bases are TGCGCCAGCAGCCAAGCCGGGACGGACACTGAAGCTTTCTTT. Translated, it gives CASSQAGTDTEAFF. The chain employs TRBV4-3 and TRBJ1-1, with D perhaps TRBD1 (5 bases). CDR3 length: 14 amino acids. The germline gives CDR1 LGHNA, CDR2 YSLEER. With 1 base removed from V and 3 bases from J, the gap between germline ends came to 9 bases.

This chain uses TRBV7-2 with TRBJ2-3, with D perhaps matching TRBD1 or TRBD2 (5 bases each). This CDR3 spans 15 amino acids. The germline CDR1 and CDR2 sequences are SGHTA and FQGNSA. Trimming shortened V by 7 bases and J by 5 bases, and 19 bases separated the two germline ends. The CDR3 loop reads CASTTFGFGGDTQYF. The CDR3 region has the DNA TGTGCCAGCACCACGTTCGGGTTTGGGGGAGATACGCAGTATTTT.

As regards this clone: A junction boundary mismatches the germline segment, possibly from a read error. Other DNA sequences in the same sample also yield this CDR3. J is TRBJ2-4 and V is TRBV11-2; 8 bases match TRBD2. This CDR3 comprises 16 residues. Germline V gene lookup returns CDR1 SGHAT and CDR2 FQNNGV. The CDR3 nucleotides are TGTGCCAGCAGGGAGGCGGGGGGAACAGCCAAAAACATTCAATACTTC. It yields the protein CASREAGGTAKNIQYF. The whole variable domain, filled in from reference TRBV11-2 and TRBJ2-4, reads EAGVAQSPRYKIIEKRQSVAFWCNPISGHATLYWYQQILGQGPKLLIQFQNNGVVDDSQLPKDRFSAERLKGVDSTLKIQPAKLEDSAVYLCASREAGGTAKNIQYFGAGTRLSVL.

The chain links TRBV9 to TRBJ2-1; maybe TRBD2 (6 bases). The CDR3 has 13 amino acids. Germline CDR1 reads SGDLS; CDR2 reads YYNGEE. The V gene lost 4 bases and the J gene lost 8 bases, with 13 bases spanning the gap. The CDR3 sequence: CASSSRPGDEQFF. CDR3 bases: TGTGCCAGCAGCAGTAGACCGGGAGATGAGCAGTTCTTC.

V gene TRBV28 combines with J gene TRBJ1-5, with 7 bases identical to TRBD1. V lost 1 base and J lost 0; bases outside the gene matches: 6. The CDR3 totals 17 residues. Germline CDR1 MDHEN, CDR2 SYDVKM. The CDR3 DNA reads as TGTGCCAGCAGTTTATTAAGGGGGCAGGCTAGCAATCAGCCCCAGCATTTT. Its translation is CASSLLRGQASNQPQHF.

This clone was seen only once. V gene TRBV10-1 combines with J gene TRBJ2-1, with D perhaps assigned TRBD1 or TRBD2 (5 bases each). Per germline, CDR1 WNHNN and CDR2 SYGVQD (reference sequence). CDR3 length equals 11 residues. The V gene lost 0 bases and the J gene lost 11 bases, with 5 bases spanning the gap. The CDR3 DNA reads TGCGCCAGCAGTGAGTCGGGACAGCAGTTCTTC. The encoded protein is CASSESGQQFF.

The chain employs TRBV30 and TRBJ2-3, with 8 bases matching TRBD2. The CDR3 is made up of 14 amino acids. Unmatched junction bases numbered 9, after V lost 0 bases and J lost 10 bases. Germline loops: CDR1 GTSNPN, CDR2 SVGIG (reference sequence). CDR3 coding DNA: TGTGCCTGGAGTGTACCGAGCGGGAGCCGGGCGCAGTATTTT. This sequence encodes CAWSVPSGSRAQYF.

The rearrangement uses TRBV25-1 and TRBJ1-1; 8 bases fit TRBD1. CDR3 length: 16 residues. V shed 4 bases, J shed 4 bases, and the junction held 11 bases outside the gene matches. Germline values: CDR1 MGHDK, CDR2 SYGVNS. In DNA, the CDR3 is TGTGCCAGCAGTGGGACCGGACAGGGATGGGGCACTGAAGCTTTCTTT. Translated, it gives CASSGTGQGWGTEAFF. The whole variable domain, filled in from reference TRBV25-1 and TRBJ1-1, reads EADIYQTPRYLVIGTGKKITLECSQTMGHDKMYWYQQDPGMELHLIHYSYGVNSTEKGDLSSESTVSRIRTEHFPLTLESARPSHTSQYLCASSGTGQGWGTEAFFGQGTRLTVV.

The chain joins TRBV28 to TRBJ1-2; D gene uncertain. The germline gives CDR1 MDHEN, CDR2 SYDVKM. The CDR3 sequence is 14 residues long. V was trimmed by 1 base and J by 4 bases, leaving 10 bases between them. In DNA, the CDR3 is TGTGCCAGCAGTTTATCCCCGGAAACCTATGGCTACACCTTC. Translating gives CASSLSPETYGYTF.

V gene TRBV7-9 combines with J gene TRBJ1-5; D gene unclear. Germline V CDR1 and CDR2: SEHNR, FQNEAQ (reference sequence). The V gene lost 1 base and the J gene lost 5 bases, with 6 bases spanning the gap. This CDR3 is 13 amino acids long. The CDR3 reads CASSLEQYQPQHF. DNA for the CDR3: TGTGCCAGCAGCTTAGAACAATATCAGCCCCAGCATTTT.

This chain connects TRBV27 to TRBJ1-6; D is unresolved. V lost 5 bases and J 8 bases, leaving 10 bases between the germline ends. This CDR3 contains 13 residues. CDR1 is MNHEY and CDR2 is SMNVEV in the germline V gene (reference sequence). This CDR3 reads CASSSRRDSPLHF. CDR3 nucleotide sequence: TGTGCCAGCAGTAGCAGACGGGATTCACCCCTCCACTTT.

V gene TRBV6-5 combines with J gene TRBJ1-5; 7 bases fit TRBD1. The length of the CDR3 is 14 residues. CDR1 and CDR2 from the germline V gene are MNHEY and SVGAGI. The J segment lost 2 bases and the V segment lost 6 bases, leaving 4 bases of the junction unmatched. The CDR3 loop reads CASRPDRGNQPQHF. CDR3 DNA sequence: TGTGCCAGCAGGCCCGACAGGGGCAATCAGCCCCAGCATTTT.